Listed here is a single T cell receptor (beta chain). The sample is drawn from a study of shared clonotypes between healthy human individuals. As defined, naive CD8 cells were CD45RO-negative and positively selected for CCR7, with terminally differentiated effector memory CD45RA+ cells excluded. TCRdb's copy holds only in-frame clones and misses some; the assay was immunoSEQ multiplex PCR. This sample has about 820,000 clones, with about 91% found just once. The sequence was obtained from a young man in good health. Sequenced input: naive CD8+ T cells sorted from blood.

The CDR3 sequence is CASSGSDRQYQETQYF. CDR3 DNA: TGTGCCAGCAGCGGTTCGGACAGACAATACCAAGAGACCCAGTACTTC. The chain has TRBV7-9 and TRBJ2-5; weak D call: TRBD1 (6 bases). The CDR3 has 16 residues. The germline gives CDR1 SEHNR, CDR2 FQNEAQ (reference sequence). V gave up 5 bases and J gave up 0 bases, with 16 bases separating them.